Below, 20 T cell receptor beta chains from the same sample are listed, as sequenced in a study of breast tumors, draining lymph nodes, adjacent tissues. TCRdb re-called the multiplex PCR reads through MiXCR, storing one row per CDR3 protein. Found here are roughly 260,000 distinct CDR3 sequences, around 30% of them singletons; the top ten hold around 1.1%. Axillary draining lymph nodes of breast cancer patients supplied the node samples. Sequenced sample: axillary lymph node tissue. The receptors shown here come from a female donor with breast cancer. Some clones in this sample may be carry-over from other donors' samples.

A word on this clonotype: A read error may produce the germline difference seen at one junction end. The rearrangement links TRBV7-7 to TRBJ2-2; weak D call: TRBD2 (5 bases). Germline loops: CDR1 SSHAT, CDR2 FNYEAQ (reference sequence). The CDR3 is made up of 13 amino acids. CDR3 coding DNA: TGTGCTAGCAGCCCCGGGATTAGCGGGGAGCTGTTTTTT. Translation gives CASSPGISGELFF.

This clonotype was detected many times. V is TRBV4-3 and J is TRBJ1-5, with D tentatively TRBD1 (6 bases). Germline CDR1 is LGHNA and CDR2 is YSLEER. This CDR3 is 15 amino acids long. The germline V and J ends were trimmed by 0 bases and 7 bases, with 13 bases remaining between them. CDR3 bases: TGCGCCAGCAGCCAAGAATGGGAGGGGGACCAGCCCCAGCATTTT. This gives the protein CASSQEWEGDQPQHF.

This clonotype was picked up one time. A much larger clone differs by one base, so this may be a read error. The CDR3: CASSPQGRTIYSDTQYF. CDR3 nucleotides: TGTGCCAGCAGCCCTCAAGGCCGGACAATATATTCAGATACGCAGTATTTT. V and J are TRBV14 and TRBJ2-3; D may be TRBD1 (5 bases). V was shortened by 4 bases and J by 4 bases, with 21 bases between the two germline ends. The CDR3 has 17 amino acids. Germline assignment: CDR1 SGHDN and CDR2 FVKESK.

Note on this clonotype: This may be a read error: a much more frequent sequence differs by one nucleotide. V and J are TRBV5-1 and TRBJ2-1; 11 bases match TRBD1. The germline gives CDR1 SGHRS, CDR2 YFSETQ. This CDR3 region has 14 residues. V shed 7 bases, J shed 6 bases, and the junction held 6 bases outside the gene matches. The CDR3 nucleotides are TGCGCCAGCTCCGGGACAGGGGGTCTCAATGAGCAGTTCTTC. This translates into CASSGTGGLNEQFF.

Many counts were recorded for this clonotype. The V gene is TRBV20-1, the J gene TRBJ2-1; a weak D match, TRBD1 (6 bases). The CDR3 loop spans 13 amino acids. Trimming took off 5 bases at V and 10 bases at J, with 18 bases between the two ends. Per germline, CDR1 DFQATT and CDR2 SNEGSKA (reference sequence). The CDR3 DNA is TGCAGTGCTGACAGGCCCAACCTTCTGGAGCAGTTCTTC. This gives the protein CSADRPNLLEQFF.

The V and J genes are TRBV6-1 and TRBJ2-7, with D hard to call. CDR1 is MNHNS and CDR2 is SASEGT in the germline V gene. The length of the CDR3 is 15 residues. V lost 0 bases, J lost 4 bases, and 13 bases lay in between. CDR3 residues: CASSEAPGQLYEQYF. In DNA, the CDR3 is TGTGCCAGCAGTGAAGCACCGGGTCAGCTATACGAGCAGTACTTC.

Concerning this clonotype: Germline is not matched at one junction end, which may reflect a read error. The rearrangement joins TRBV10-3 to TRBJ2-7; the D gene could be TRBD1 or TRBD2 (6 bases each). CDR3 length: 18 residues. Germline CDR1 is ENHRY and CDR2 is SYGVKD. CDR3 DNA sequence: TGTGCCAGCAGTCCAACGGGCTGGGGGGCGAGGAGCTCCTACGAGCAGTACTTC. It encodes CASSPTGWGARSSYEQYF.

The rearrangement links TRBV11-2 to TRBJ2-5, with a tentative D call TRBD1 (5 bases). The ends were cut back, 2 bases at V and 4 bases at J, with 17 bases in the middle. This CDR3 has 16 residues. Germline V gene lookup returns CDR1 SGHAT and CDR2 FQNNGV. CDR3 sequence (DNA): TGTGCCAGCAGCTTACAGGGTTGGGGAAGCCCAGAGACCCAGTACTTC. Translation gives CASSLQGWGSPETQYF.

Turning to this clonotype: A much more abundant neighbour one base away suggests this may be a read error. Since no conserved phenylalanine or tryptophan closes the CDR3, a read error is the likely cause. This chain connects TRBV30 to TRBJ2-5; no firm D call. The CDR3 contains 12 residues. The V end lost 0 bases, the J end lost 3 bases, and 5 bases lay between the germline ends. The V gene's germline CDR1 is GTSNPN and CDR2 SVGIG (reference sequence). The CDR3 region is CAWSVREETQYS. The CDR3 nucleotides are TGTGCCTGGAGTGTAAGAGAAGAGACCCAGTACTCC.

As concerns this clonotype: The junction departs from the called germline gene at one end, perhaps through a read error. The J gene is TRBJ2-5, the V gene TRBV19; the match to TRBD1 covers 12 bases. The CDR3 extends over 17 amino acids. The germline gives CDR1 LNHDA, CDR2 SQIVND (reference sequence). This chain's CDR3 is CASNRMGGQGALETQSF. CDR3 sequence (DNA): TGTGCCAGTAACCGTATGGGGGGACAGGGGGCGCTTGAGACCCAGTCCTTC.

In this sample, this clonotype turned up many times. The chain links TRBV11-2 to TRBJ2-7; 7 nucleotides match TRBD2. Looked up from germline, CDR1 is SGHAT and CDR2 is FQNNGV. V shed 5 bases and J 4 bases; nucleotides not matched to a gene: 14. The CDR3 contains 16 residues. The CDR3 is CASSSRPASGSYEQYF. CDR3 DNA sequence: TGTGCCAGCAGCAGCCGCCCGGCTAGCGGTTCTTACGAGCAGTACTTC.

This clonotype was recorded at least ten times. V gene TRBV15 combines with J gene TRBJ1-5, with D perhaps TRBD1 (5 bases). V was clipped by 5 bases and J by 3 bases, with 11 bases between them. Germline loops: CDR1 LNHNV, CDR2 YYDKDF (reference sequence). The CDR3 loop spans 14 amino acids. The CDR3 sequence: CATSPLQVNQPQHF. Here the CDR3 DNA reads TGTGCCACCAGCCCTCTACAGGTCAATCAGCCCCAGCATTTT.

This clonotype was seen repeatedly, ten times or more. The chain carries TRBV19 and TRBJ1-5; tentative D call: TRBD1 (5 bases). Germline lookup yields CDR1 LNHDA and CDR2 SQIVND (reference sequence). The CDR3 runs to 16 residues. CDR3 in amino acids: CASSISPGPSNQPQHF. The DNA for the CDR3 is TGTGCATCGAGTATAAGTCCAGGGCCCTCGAATCAGCCCCAGCATTTT.

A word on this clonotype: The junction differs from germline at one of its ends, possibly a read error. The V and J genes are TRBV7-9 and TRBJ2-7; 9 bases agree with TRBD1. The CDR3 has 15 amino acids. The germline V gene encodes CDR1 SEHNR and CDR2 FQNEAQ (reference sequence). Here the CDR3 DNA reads TGTGCCAGCAGCCCCTGGGACAGGGAAACCTACGAGCAGCACTTC. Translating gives CASSPWDRETYEQHF.

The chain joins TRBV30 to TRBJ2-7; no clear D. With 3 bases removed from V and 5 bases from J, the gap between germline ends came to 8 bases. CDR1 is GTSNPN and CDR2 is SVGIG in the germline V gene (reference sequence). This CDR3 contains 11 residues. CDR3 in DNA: TGTGCCTGGAGCCTGAATAACGAGCAGTACTTC. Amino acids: CAWSLNNEQYF. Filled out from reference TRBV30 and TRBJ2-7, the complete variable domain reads SQTIHQWPATLVQPVGSPLSLECTVEGTSNPNLYWYRQAAGRGLQLLFYSVGIGQISSEVPQNLSASRPQDRQFILSSKKLLLSDSGFYLCAWSLNNEQYFGPGTRLTVT.

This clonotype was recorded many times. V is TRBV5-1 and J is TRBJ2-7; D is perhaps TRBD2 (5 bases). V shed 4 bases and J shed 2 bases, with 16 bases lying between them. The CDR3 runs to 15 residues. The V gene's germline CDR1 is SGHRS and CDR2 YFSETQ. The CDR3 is CASSASSLAPYEQYF. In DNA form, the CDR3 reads TGCGCCAGCAGCGCCAGCAGCTTAGCGCCCTACGAGCAGTACTTC.

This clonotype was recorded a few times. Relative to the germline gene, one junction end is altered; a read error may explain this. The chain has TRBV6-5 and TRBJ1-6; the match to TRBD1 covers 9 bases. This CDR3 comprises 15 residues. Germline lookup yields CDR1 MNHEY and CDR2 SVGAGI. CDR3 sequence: CASSHSQTGGSPLHF. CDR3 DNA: TGTGCCAGCAGTCACTCCCAGACAGGGGGATCACCCCTCCACTTT.

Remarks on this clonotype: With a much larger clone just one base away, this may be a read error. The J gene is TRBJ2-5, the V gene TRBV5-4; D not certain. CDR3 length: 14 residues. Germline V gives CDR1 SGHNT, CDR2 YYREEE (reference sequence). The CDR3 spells CASSLGSEQGTQYF. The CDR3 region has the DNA TGTGCCAGCAGCTTGGGAAGTGAACAAGGGACCCAGTACTTC.

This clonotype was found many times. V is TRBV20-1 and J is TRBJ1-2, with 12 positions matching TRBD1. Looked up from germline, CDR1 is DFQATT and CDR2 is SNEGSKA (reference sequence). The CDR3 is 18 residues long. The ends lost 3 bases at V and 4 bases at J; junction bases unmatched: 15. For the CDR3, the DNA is TGCAGTGCTAGGCCCTCCGGGACAGGGGGCGAGACCATCTATGGCTACACCTTC. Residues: CSARPSGTGGETIYGYTF.

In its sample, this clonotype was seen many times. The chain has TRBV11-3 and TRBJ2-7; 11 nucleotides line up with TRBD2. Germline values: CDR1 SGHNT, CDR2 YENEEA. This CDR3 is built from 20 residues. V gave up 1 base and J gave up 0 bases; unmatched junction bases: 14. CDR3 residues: CASSLVAQEMTSGTSYEQYF. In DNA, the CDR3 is TGTGCCAGCAGCTTAGTCGCGCAGGAGATGACTAGCGGGACCTCCTACGAGCAGTACTTC.